What follows are 12 T cell receptor beta chains derived from one specimen sequenced in a study of T cells in narcolepsy. The protocol was immunoSEQ multiplex PCR, while the TCRdb copy is restricted to in-frame clones and leaves out a portion. The sample includes nearly 35,000 clones, about 85% of them seen just once. Sequenced material: memory (CD45RA-) CD4+ T cells from blood. The receptors derive from a human donor in good health.

The chain recombines TRBV30 with TRBJ1-5, with 8 nucleotides matching TRBD1. V lost 5 bases, J lost 7 bases, and 7 bases stayed unmatched. The CDR3 spans 13 residues. From germline, CDR1 is GTSNPN and CDR2 SVGIG (reference sequence). Here the CDR3 reads CAWATGDSQPQHF. The CDR3 DNA follows: TGTGCCTGGGCGACAGGGGATAGCCAGCCCCAGCATTTT.

The V gene is TRBV7-2, the J gene TRBJ1-2; unclear D gene. V lost 5 bases and J lost 4, with 17 bases in between. The CDR3 has 15 amino acids. Germline assignment: CDR1 SGHTA and CDR2 FQGNSA. CDR3 loop: CASSPGGGFGYGYTF. In nucleotides, the CDR3 is TGTGCCAGCAGCCCCGGAGGAGGATTCGGCTATGGCTACACCTTC.

The J gene is TRBJ2-5, the V gene TRBV6-1; D gene ambiguous. TRBJ2-7 explains the end of the DNA better; the J call may be wrong. Germline CDR1 is MNHNS and CDR2 is SASEGT. The CDR3 contains 12 residues. CDR3 protein: CAVRPPTYEQYF. The CDR3 nucleotides read TGTGCCGTTCGACCCCCCACCTACGAGCAGTACTTC.

This clone was recorded only once. V gene TRBV7-9 combines with J gene TRBJ2-7; 9 bases map to TRBD2. This CDR3 is 14 amino acids long. V shed 6 bases, J shed 3 bases, and the junction held 6 bases outside the gene matches. Germline loops: CDR1 SEHNR, CDR2 FQNEAQ (reference sequence). The CDR3 spells CASSSSGVDYEQYF. CDR3 nucleotides: TGTGCCAGCAGTTCTAGCGGGGTCGACTACGAGCAGTACTTC.

This sequence joins TRBV7-2 and TRBJ1-4; no firm D call. CDR1 is SGHTA and CDR2 is FQGNSA in the germline V gene. This CDR3 spans 11 amino acids. Trimming pared 1 base from V and 8 bases from J, leaving 2 bases between. For the CDR3, the DNA is TGTGCCAGCAGCTTAGACGAAAAACTGTTTTTT. Its protein is CASSLDEKLFF.

The CDR3 reads CASSFGGKGNEKLFF. Written as DNA, the CDR3 is TGTGCCAGCAGCTTTGGAGGGAAAGGGAATGAAAAACTGTTTTTT. The rearrangement links TRBV5-4 to TRBJ1-4; no clear D gene. Germline values: CDR1 SGHNT, CDR2 YYREEE (reference sequence). Trimming left V 2 bases short and J 5 bases short, with 13 bases between. The CDR3 is made up of 15 amino acids.

By proportion, this clone is medium-sized. This CDR3 is also generated by other DNA sequences in the sample. The genes are TRBV19 and TRBJ2-7, with D unresolved. Trimming removed 3 bases at V and 3 bases at J, with 9 bases between. Germline assignment: CDR1 LNHDA and CDR2 SQIVND (reference sequence). The CDR3 extends over 13 amino acids. The chain's CDR3 is CASSIRAGYEQYF. The CDR3 bases are TGTGCCAGTAGTATCAGAGCCGGCTACGAGCAGTACTTC.

The CDR3 region has the DNA TGTGCCAGCAGTTGGCAGATGAGCTCCTACAATGAGCAGTTCTTC. Translated: CASSWQMSSYNEQFF. The chain uses TRBV7-2 and TRBJ2-1, with unresolved D. The CDR3 extends over 15 amino acids. V lost 6 bases and J 0 bases, leaving 12 bases between the germline ends. The germline V gene encodes CDR1 SGHTA and CDR2 FQGNSA.

V is TRBV5-4 and J is TRBJ2-3, with 7 nucleotides matching TRBD1. After removal of 0 bases from V and 2 bases from J, the junction contained 3 bases not matched to a gene. Germline CDR1 and CDR2: SGHNT and YYREEE (reference sequence). This CDR3 has 15 residues. CDR3 DNA sequence: TGTGCCAGCAGCTTGGACAGGGGCCTCACAGATACGCAGTATTTT. It translates to CASSLDRGLTDTQYF.

The rearrangement links TRBV7-9 to TRBJ2-7, with D perhaps TRBD1 (6 bases). Trimming removed 0 bases at V and 2 bases at J, with 8 bases between. The CDR3 extends over 14 amino acids. Germline V gives CDR1 SEHNR, CDR2 FQNEAQ (reference sequence). The chain's CDR3 is CASSLAQGTYEQYF. The CDR3, as DNA: TGTGCCAGCAGCTTAGCCCAGGGGACCTACGAGCAGTACTTC.

The J gene is TRBJ1-5, the V gene TRBV10-3; 7 bases align to TRBD1. Germline values: CDR1 ENHRY, CDR2 SYGVKD. J lost 6 bases, V lost 4 bases, and 9 bases had no gene match. This CDR3 has 15 amino acids. The CDR3 reads CAISVSEGASQPQHF. The CDR3 nucleotides are TGTGCCATCAGTGTATCTGAGGGGGCAAGTCAGCCCCAGCATTTT.

For this clone: In the same sample, other DNA sequences code for this CDR3. The chain employs TRBV5-1 and TRBJ1-1; TRBD1 matches at 11 bases. The V segment lost 3 bases and the J segment 4 bases; nucleotides outside the gene matches: 2. The CDR3 has 14 residues. Germline values: CDR1 SGHRS, CDR2 YFSETQ. Written as DNA, the CDR3 is TGCGCCAGCAGCTCAGGACAGGGGGCCACTGAAGCTTTCTTT. Its protein product is CASSSGQGATEAFF.